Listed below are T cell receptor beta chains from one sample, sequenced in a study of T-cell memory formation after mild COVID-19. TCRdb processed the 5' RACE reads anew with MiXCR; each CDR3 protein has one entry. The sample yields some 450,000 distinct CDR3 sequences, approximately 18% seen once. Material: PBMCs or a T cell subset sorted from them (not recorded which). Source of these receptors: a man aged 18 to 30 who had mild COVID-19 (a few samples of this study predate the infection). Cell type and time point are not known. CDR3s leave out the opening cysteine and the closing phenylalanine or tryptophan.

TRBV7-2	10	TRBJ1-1	ASSRVNTEAF
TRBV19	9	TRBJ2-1	ASMSGAEQF
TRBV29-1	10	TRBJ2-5	SVFDNQETQY
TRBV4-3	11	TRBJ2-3	ASSQPGADTQY
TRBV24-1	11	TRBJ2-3	ATEDRGGDTQY
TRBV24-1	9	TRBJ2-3	ATSETDTQY
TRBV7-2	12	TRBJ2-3	ASSLDRSADTQY
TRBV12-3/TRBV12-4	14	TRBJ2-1	ASSHNPGEWENEQF
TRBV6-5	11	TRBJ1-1	ASSYSKWAEAF
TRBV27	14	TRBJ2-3	ASSWRAGGHTDTQY
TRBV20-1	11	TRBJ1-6	SARGDRNSPLH
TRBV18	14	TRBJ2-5	ASSPPFGIVQETQY
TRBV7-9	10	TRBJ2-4	ASSPDGNIQY
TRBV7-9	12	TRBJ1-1	ASSETTGDTEAF
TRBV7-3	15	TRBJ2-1	ASSLETGRGSYNEQF
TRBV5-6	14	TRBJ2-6	ASSWTQGSGANVLT
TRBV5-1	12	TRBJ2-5	ASSLEQGRQTQY
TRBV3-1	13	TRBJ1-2	ASSQDQGAGYGYT
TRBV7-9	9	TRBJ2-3	ASGRQDTQY
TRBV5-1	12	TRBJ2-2	ASSTQGFTGELF
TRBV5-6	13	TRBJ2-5	ASSLGAGRAETQY
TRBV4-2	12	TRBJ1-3	ASSQTGEMYTIY
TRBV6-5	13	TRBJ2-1	ASTQQHEGRHEQF
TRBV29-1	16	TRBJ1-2	SAHDESTGRGANYGYT